These 31 T cell receptor beta chains share one sample of origin, sequenced in a study of T-cell memory formation after mild COVID-19. TCRdb analysed the 5' RACE reads with MiXCR anew, one entry per CDR3 protein. The sample has about 340,000 distinct CDR3 sequences, approximately 12% seen once. Sequenced: PBMCs or a T cell subset sorted from them (not recorded which). The origin of the receptors is a man between 18 and 35 years old who had mild COVID-19 (a few samples of this study predate the infection). Cell type and time point are not known.

V usage is TRBV6-2 or TRBV6-3 and J usage is TRBJ1-5; tentative D call: TRBD1 (6 bases). Germline V gene sequence: CDR1 MNHEY, CDR2 SVGEGT. Trimming took 4 bases from V and 7 from J, leaving 14 bases between them. This CDR3 has 14 residues. The CDR3 sequence is CASSLLQGGQPQHF. The CDR3 DNA reads TGTGCCAGCAGTTTATTACAGGGAGGACAGCCCCAGCATTTT.

The table lists this clonotype with a few counts. The chain employs TRBV30 and TRBJ2-5; 11 bases map to TRBD2. The CDR3 runs 14 residues. Germline CDR1 and CDR2: GTSNPN and SVGIG (reference sequence). J was trimmed by 8 bases and V by 0 bases; bases with no gene match: 5. The CDR3 protein is CAWSVAGTSGTQYF. The CDR3 DNA reads TGTGCCTGGAGTGTAGCCGGGACTAGCGGAACCCAGTACTTC.

This clonotype was observed at least ten times. The chain employs TRBV7-3 and TRBJ2-1; 11 bases fit TRBD2. Germline trimming cut 3 bases from V and 5 bases from J; bases unmatched to any gene: 3. Germline CDR1 and CDR2: SGHTA and FQGTGA. The CDR3 totals 15 residues. The CDR3 loop is CASSFSGGADNEQFF. CDR3 in DNA: TGTGCCAGCAGCTTTAGCGGGGGGGCCGACAATGAGCAGTTCTTC.

This clonotype was observed a handful of times. This chain connects TRBV7-2 to TRBJ2-7, with no clear D. This CDR3 comprises 12 residues. CDR1 and CDR2 from the germline V gene are SGHTA and FQGNSA. Trimming removed 3 bases at V and 4 bases at J, with 7 bases between. CDR3 in DNA: TGTGCCAGCAGCTTTCTTGGGTACGAGCAGTACTTC. It yields the protein CASSFLGYEQYF.

This clonotype was seen only a few times. The CDR3 DNA sequence: TGTGCCAGCAGCTCGAAGACCCAGCGCGAGGGGGCTTATACGCAGTATTTT. Translating gives CASSSKTQREGAYTQYF. The J gene is TRBJ2-3, the V gene TRBV7-9; 7 bases align to TRBD1. The CDR3 runs to 17 residues. The J segment lost 7 bases and the V segment lost 4 bases, leaving 17 bases of the junction unmatched. The germline CDR1 and CDR2 sequences are SEHNR and FQNEAQ (reference sequence).

This chain joins TRBV4-1 and TRBJ1-2; 9 positions agree with TRBD1. Germline values: CDR1 MGHRA, CDR2 YSYEKL. The ends lost 4 bases at V and 5 bases at J; junction bases unmatched: 8. The CDR3 spans 15 residues. The CDR3 region has the DNA TGCGCCAGCAGCCCTGGACCACAGGGGGCATATGGCTACACCTTC. Encoded protein: CASSPGPQGAYGYTF.

This clonotype occurred a few times. The chain uses TRBV12-3 or TRBV12-4 and TRBJ1-5; the D gene is possibly TRBD1 (5 bases). This CDR3 region has 13 residues. The V and J ends lost 3 bases and 7 bases respectively, with 10 bases between them. This chain's CDR3 is CASSFGGYQPQHF. DNA of the CDR3: TGTGCCAGCAGTTTCGGGGGATACCAGCCCCAGCATTTT.

This clonotype has a handful of counts. The CDR3 sequence: CASSSDTGGGKTQYF. The CDR3 DNA is TGTGCCAGCAGCTCCGATACAGGGGGCGGGAAGACCCAGTACTTC. The chain carries TRBV7-9 and TRBJ2-5, with 9 bases identical to TRBD1. With 4 bases clipped from V and 6 bases from J, the junction kept 9 bases outside the gene matches. CDR1 is SEHNR, CDR2 FQNEAQ, per germline (reference sequence). The CDR3 runs to 15 residues.

In the case of this clonotype: The germline gene is not matched at one end of the junction; a read error may be the cause. J is TRBJ1-5 and V is TRBV29-1; possible D gene TRBD1, 5 bases. CDR1 is SQVTM, CDR2 ANQGSEA, per germline. The CDR3 covers 13 residues. CDR3 region: CSVKGDSNQTQHF. The CDR3 bases are TGCAGCGTTAAAGGGGATAGCAATCAGACCCAGCATTTT.

The genes are TRBV13 and TRBJ2-3; 8 bases are shared with TRBD2. The CDR3 loop spans 18 amino acids. V gave up 4 bases and J gave up 0 bases; unmatched junction bases: 12. Germline CDR1 and CDR2: PRHDT and FYEKMQ (reference sequence). The CDR3 is CASSSPRTLAESTDTQYF. DNA for the CDR3: TGTGCCAGCAGCTCCCCAAGAACACTAGCGGAAAGCACAGATACGCAGTATTTT.

This clonotype has just a few counts. J is TRBJ1-2 and V is TRBV6-5; D is unresolved. The CDR3 length is 14 residues. V was pared by 8 bases and J by 6 bases, with 19 bases between. Per the germline V gene, CDR1 is MNHEY and CDR2 is SVGAGI. The CDR3 DNA reads as TGTGCCAGCCGGAACCCCTCAGGCGTGGATGGCTACACCTTC. Protein: CASRNPSGVDGYTF.

This clonotype was detected a few times. The chain is built from TRBV19 and TRBJ2-2; no clear D gene. This CDR3 has 13 residues. CDR1 is LNHDA and CDR2 is SQIVND in the germline V gene (reference sequence). V was trimmed by 5 bases and J by 8 bases, leaving 12 bases between them. CDR3 DNA sequence: TGTGCCAGTAGTTTCGGACGACTTGGGGAGCTGTTTTTT. Its translation: CASSFGRLGELFF.

This clonotype was found a few times. This rearrangement joins TRBV29-1 to TRBJ2-3; 10 bases map to TRBD2. With 5 bases clipped from V and 6 bases from J, the junction kept 8 bases outside the gene matches. CDR1 and CDR2 from the germline V gene are SQVTM and ANQGSEA. The CDR3 is made up of 14 amino acids. CDR3 residues: CSVFLAGARDTQYF. The CDR3 nucleotides are TGCAGCGTTTTTCTAGCGGGGGCTAGGGATACGCAGTATTTT.

V gene TRBV11-2 combines with J gene TRBJ2-1; D unclear. Germline-derived CDR1 and CDR2 are SGHAT and FQNNGV. CDR3 length: 13 residues. Trimming removed 1 base at V and 9 bases at J, with 10 bases between. The CDR3 is CASSLVSLSEQFF. CDR3 DNA sequence: TGTGCCAGCAGCTTAGTGTCTTTGAGTGAGCAGTTCTTC.

This rearrangement joins TRBV6-5 to TRBJ1-2; D is possibly TRBD1 (5 bases). The CDR3 totals 12 residues. The germline V and J ends were trimmed by 8 bases and 8 bases, with 15 bases remaining between them. CDR1 is MNHEY, CDR2 SVGAGI, per germline. The CDR3 sequence is CASGRGRGGYTF. In DNA form, the CDR3 reads TGTGCCAGCGGGCGGGGGAGAGGAGGCTACACCTTC.

The V and J genes are TRBV7-2 and TRBJ2-1; possibly TRBD2 for D (5 bases). With 5 bases removed from V and 7 bases from J, the gap between germline ends came to 18 bases. The CDR3 is 15 residues long. Germline V gene sequence: CDR1 SGHTA, CDR2 FQGNSA. Here the CDR3 reads CASSRGRASGNEQFF. In DNA form, the CDR3 reads TGTGCCAGCAGCCGGGGAAGGGCCTCGGGAAATGAGCAGTTCTTC.

This clonotype was recorded many times. The CDR3 DNA reads TGTGCCAGCAGCGCTCATCTCGGGCTCTATTCCCCCGATACGCAGTATTTT. Its translation is CASSAHLGLYSPDTQYF. The chain is built from TRBV4-2 and TRBJ2-3; unclear D gene. The CDR3 is 17 amino acids. The germline V gene has CDR1 LGHNA and CDR2 YNFKEQ. Trimming took 5 bases from V and 6 from J, leaving 24 bases between them.

The J gene is TRBJ2-6, the V gene TRBV7-3; D remains ambiguous. Looked up from germline, CDR1 is SGHTA and CDR2 is FQGTGA. The CDR3 runs 12 residues. Trimming took off 2 bases at V and 6 bases at J, with 2 bases between the two ends. As DNA, the CDR3 is TGTGCCAGCAGCTTAGAGGCCAACGTCCTGACTTTC. Translating it yields CASSLEANVLTF.

This clonotype came up a few times. The rearrangement links TRBV18 to TRBJ2-5; tentatively, D is TRBD2 (5 bases). Deletions cut 2 bases from V and 4 bases from J, with 17 bases between. This CDR3 has 16 amino acids. CDR1 and CDR2 (germline): KGHSH, LQKENI. This CDR3 is CASSPLASGIGETQYF. CDR3 sequence (DNA): TGTGCCAGCTCACCATTGGCCTCGGGGATCGGAGAGACCCAGTACTTC. Filled out from reference TRBV18 and TRBJ2-5, the complete variable domain reads NAGVMQNPRHLVRRRGQEARLRCSPMKGHSHVYWYRQLPEEGLKFMVYLQKENIIDESGMPKERFSAEFPKEGPSILRIQQVVRGDSAAYFCASSPLASGIGETQYFGPGTRLLVL.

This clonotype was picked up a small number of times. The chain joins TRBV28 to TRBJ2-7; 13 positions match TRBD2. Germline loops: CDR1 MDHEN, CDR2 SYDVKM. This CDR3 has 17 amino acids. V was clipped by 4 bases and J by 3 bases; unmatched bases: 9. CDR3 region: CASSSATSGGSLYEQYV. CDR3 sequence (DNA): TGTGCCAGCAGTTCCGCGACTAGCGGGGGGTCCCTCTACGAGCAGTACGTC.

V and J are TRBV19 and TRBJ2-3, with TRBD1 identical over 7 bases. The germline V gene has CDR1 LNHDA and CDR2 SQIVND (reference sequence). The CDR3 is 15 residues long. The J segment lost 6 bases and the V segment lost 6 bases, leaving 12 bases of the junction unmatched. CDR3 region: CASSPSSRGSDTQYF. In nucleotides, the CDR3 is TGTGCCAGTAGCCCGAGTAGCAGGGGGTCGGATACGCAGTATTTT. Combining the CDR3 with reference TRBV19 and TRBJ2-3 gives the whole variable domain DGGITQSPKYLFRKEGQNVTLSCEQNLNHDAMYWYRQDPGQGLRLIYYSQIVNDFQKGDIAEGYSVSREKKESFPLTVTSAQKNPTAFYLCASSPSSRGSDTQYFGPGTRLTVL.

This clonotype was observed a handful of times. J is TRBJ1-1 and V is TRBV7-9, with a possible D match to TRBD1 (5 bases). Trimming shortened V by 7 bases and J by 7 bases, and 16 bases separated the two germline ends. This CDR3 is 13 amino acids long. Germline-derived CDR1 and CDR2 are SEHNR and FQNEAQ (reference sequence). The CDR3 region is CASTPGRASEAFF. CDR3 coding DNA: TGTGCCAGCACCCCTGGCAGGGCCAGTGAAGCTTTCTTT.

This clonotype was seen a handful of times. The rearrangement joins TRBV7-6 to TRBJ1-5, with TRBD1 matching 8 bases. The J segment lost 7 bases and the V segment lost 1 base, leaving 3 bases of the junction unmatched. CDR1 SGHVS and CDR2 FNYEAQ come from the germline V gene. The CDR3 contains 14 residues. In nucleotides, the CDR3 is TGTGCCAGCAGCTTAGGGACAGGGTTACAGCCCCAGCATTTT. This codes for CASSLGTGLQPQHF.

At least ten counts were recorded for this clonotype. The genes are TRBV5-1 and TRBJ1-6; D not certain. Trimming took 0 bases from V and 7 from J, leaving 8 bases between them. Germline-derived CDR1 and CDR2 are SGHRS and YFSETQ. The CDR3 has 14 residues. This chain's CDR3 is CASSLETENSPLHF. CDR3 in DNA: TGCGCCAGCAGCTTGGAGACGGAGAATTCACCCCTCCACTTT.

There are many counts of this clonotype. V usage is TRBV9 and J usage is TRBJ2-1; D not certain. Per germline, CDR1 SGDLS and CDR2 YYNGEE. V was cut by 3 bases and J by 1 base, with 5 bases left in between. CDR3 size: 13 residues. The CDR3 reads CASSERSYNEQFF. In DNA form, the CDR3 reads TGTGCCAGCAGCGAGAGGTCCTACAATGAGCAGTTCTTC.

The sample holds many counts of this clonotype. The CDR3: CASSRLGSLGEQYF. In DNA, the CDR3 is TGTGCCAGCAGTCGCTTGGGCTCCCTAGGCGAGCAGTACTTC. V is TRBV12-3 or TRBV12-4 and J is TRBJ2-7; D gene uncertain. CDR3 length: 14 amino acids. Between the trimmed V and J ends, which lost 5 bases and 6 bases, there was a span of 17 bases.

This clonotype showed up just once. The chain couples TRBV29-1 to TRBJ2-3; D is possibly TRBD2 (7 bases). The CDR3 is 14 amino acids. The germline V gene encodes CDR1 SQVTM and CDR2 ANQGSEA. The ends were cut back, 8 bases at V and 0 bases at J, with 15 bases in the middle. CDR3 sequence: CSIVGGESTDTQYF. The CDR3 DNA sequence: TGCAGCATCGTAGGGGGGGAGAGCACAGATACGCAGTATTTT.

This chain links TRBV7-2 with TRBJ2-7; no clear D gene. The germline gives CDR1 SGHTA, CDR2 FQGNSA. The V and J ends lost 1 base and 5 bases respectively, with 12 bases between them. The CDR3 spans 14 residues. CDR3 DNA sequence: TGTGCCAGCAGCTTAGGGCTGGGCTGGGACGAGCAGTACTTC. Translation: CASSLGLGWDEQYF.

The V gene is TRBV6-5, the J gene TRBJ1-6; no definite D call. V lost 0 bases, J lost 8 bases, and 11 bases lay in between. Per germline, CDR1 MNHEY and CDR2 SVGAGI. This CDR3 has 15 amino acids. Written as DNA, the CDR3 is TGTGCCAGCAGTTACTCGGGCGGAGGCGATTCACCCCTCCACTTT. This codes for CASSYSGGGDSPLHF.

This clonotype was detected many times. The chain uses TRBV3-1 and TRBJ2-2; the D is unclear. Trimming left V 1 base short and J 1 base short, with 4 bases between. This CDR3 spans 14 amino acids. CDR1 LGHDT and CDR2 YNNKEL come from the germline V gene (reference sequence). CDR3 in amino acids: CASSQALNTGELFF. For the CDR3, the DNA is TGTGCCAGCAGCCAAGCTCTGAACACCGGGGAGCTGTTTTTT.

This clonotype was observed a few times. The chain couples TRBV2 to TRBJ2-1; D may be TRBD2 (5 bases). The CDR3 extends over 17 amino acids. Germline V gene sequence: CDR1 SNHLY, CDR2 FYNNEI. The V end lost 0 bases, the J end lost 4 bases, and 16 bases lay between the germline ends. CDR3 in DNA: TGTGCCAGCAGTGAAGCGCCGGCAGGACTCGGGTACAATGAGCAGTTCTTC. This codes for CASSEAPAGLGYNEQFF.